A single sample is the source of the 21 T cell receptor beta chains below, sequenced in a study of PD-1 blockade in classical Hodgkin lymphoma. Generated by immunoSEQ multiplex PCR, the TCRdb table keeps only in-frame clones and is missing some. The sample records some 93,000 clones, 80% to 95% being singletons. Each and every patient relapsed after autologous stem cell transplantation, and patients got differing brentuximab vedotin exposure. Source: peripheral blood mononuclear cells (PBMCs), taken at baseline. Source of these receptors: a human donor with classical Hodgkin lymphoma.

The chain uses TRBV27 and TRBJ2-5; the match to TRBD1 covers 8 bases. Per germline, CDR1 MNHEY and CDR2 SMNVEV (reference sequence). The CDR3 spans 15 residues. With V trimmed by 6 bases and J by 2 bases, 8 bases remained unmatched. The CDR3 nucleotides are TGTGCCAGCAGGCCCGGGACAGGTAGACAAGAGACCCAGTACTTC. Translation: CASRPGTGRQETQYF.

This clone was detected only a few times. The CDR3 region is CASSAGRPGAWNYGYTF. CDR3 nucleotide sequence: TGCGCCAGCAGCGCGGGCCGTCCAGGGGCGTGGAACTATGGCTACACCTTC. The J gene is TRBJ1-2, the V gene TRBV5-1, with a weak D call TRBD1 (6 bases). The V end lost 4 bases, the J end lost 2 bases, and 21 bases lay between the germline ends. This CDR3 has 17 amino acids. The germline V gene has CDR1 SGHRS and CDR2 YFSETQ.

The chain joins TRBV2 to TRBJ2-7; 7 positions match TRBD1. V shed 3 bases, J shed 1 base, and the junction held 3 bases outside the gene matches. The CDR3 totals 14 residues. Germline V CDR1 and CDR2: SNHLY, FYNNEI. CDR3 protein: CASSDRGQSYEQYF. Here the CDR3 DNA reads TGTGCCAGCAGTGATAGGGGACAGTCCTACGAGCAGTACTTC.

The genes are TRBV2 and TRBJ2-3; D is ambiguous. V was cut by 2 bases and J by 0 bases, with 15 bases left in between. The V gene's germline CDR1 is SNHLY and CDR2 FYNNEI. This CDR3 has 17 residues. The CDR3 sequence: CASSERPHSRSTDTQYF. The CDR3 nucleotides read TGTGCCAGCAGTGAAAGGCCGCACAGCAGAAGCACAGATACGCAGTATTTT.

The CDR3 bases are TGTGCCTGGAGTGTAAGGGCCTTGAACTCTGGGGCCAACGTCCTGACTTTC. Residues: CAWSVRALNSGANVLTF. The rearrangement joins TRBV30 to TRBJ2-6, with unresolved D. CDR3 length: 17 amino acids. Trimming pared 0 bases from V and 0 bases from J, leaving 12 bases between. CDR1 and CDR2 from the germline V gene are GTSNPN and SVGIG (reference sequence). Variable domain in full (rest from reference TRBV30 and TRBJ2-6): SQTIHQWPATLVQPVGSPLSLECTVEGTSNPNLYWYRQAAGRGLQLLFYSVGIGQISSEVPQNLSASRPQDRQFILSSKKLLLSDSGFYLCAWSVRALNSGANVLTFGAGSRLTVL.

V gene TRBV9 combines with J gene TRBJ2-5, with 10 bases matching TRBD1. The germline CDR1 and CDR2 sequences are SGDLS and YYNGEE. V was clipped by 5 bases and J by 5 bases; unmatched bases: 12. The CDR3 contains 16 residues. The CDR3: CASSGNPGQGWETQYF. The CDR3 DNA reads TGTGCCAGCAGTGGAAACCCGGGACAGGGGTGGGAGACCCAGTACTTC.

The CDR3 bases are TGTGCCAGCAGTTTATGGATGGGCCCGGGACAGGGTGGTATATGGGGTGGGGCCAACGTCCTGACTTTC. Translation gives CASSLWMGPGQGGIWGGANVLTF. The chain has TRBV28 and TRBJ2-6; 9 bases agree with TRBD1. The J segment lost 3 bases and the V segment lost 0 bases, leaving 21 bases of the junction unmatched. Looked up from germline, CDR1 is MDHEN and CDR2 is SYDVKM. This CDR3 contains 23 residues.

This chain uses TRBV28 with TRBJ2-3, with D perhaps TRBD1 (5 bases). CDR3 size: 15 residues. The V end was cut by 3 bases, the J end by 1 base, with 11 bases between. Germline values: CDR1 MDHEN, CDR2 SYDVKM. As DNA, the CDR3 is TGTGCCAGCAGTTTTGGCCAGGGCGGCACAGATACGCAGTATTTT. The encoded protein is CASSFGQGGTDTQYF. Combining the CDR3 with reference TRBV28 and TRBJ2-3 gives the whole variable domain DVKVTQSSRYLVKRTGEKVFLECVQDMDHENMFWYRQDPGLGLRLIYFSYDVKMKEKGDIPEGYSVSREKKERFSLILESASTNQTSMYLCASSFGQGGTDTQYFGPGTRLTVL.

The gene calls are TRBV9 and TRBJ2-7; D unclear. The CDR3 has 15 amino acids. V lost 3 bases, J lost 0 bases, and 13 bases lay in between. Germline V CDR1 and CDR2: SGDLS, YYNGEE. As DNA, the CDR3 is TGTGCCAGCAGCGAGGGCCCTTCACGCTCCTACGAGCAGTACTTC. The encoded protein is CASSEGPSRSYEQYF.

CDR3 loop: CASSPGDGAIGYTF. CDR3 sequence (DNA): TGCGCCAGCAGCCCAGGGGACGGGGCTATTGGCTACACCTTC. The chain couples TRBV5-1 to TRBJ1-2; tentatively, D is TRBD1 (6 bases). The germline V and J ends were trimmed by 4 bases and 7 bases, with 17 bases remaining between them. This CDR3 region has 14 residues. Germline V lookup: CDR1 SGHRS, CDR2 YFSETQ.

This chain joins TRBV6-5 and TRBJ1-3, with D unclear. Germline V gene sequence: CDR1 MNHEY, CDR2 SVGAGI. Trimming stripped 6 bases from V and 7 bases from J, with 7 bases between. CDR3 length: 11 amino acids. This CDR3 reads CASRRFNTIYF. The DNA for the CDR3 is TGTGCCAGCAGGAGATTCAACACCATATATTTT.

The chain joins TRBV6-4 to TRBJ2-3, with D uncertain. With 3 bases removed from V and 0 bases from J, the gap between germline ends came to 22 bases. The CDR3 runs 19 residues. Germline V lookup: CDR1 MRHNA, CDR2 SNTAGT. The CDR3, as DNA: TGTGCCAGCAGTGATCTGATCAAGGGTCTTAGGATTAGCACAGATACGCAGTATTTT. It is translated as CASSDLIKGLRISTDTQYF.

This sequence joins TRBV9 and TRBJ1-5, with TRBD1 as a possible D gene (5 bases). Trimming took off 2 bases at V and 0 bases at J, with 9 bases between the two ends. Germline V gene lookup returns CDR1 SGDLS and CDR2 YYNGEE. The CDR3 runs 15 residues. CDR3 sequence: CASSVTAYSNQPQHF. The CDR3 nucleotides read TGTGCCAGCAGCGTGACAGCTTATAGCAATCAGCCCCAGCATTTT.

The V gene is TRBV5-6, the J gene TRBJ1-4; D is unclear. CDR3 size: 15 residues. Deletions cut 4 bases from V and 6 bases from J, with 16 bases between. Germline V lookup: CDR1 SGHDT, CDR2 YYEEEE. CDR3 residues: CASSPGVRLDEKLFF. The CDR3 DNA sequence: TGTGCCAGCAGCCCTGGAGTCCGCCTGGATGAAAAACTGTTTTTT.

Sample share makes this clone medium-sized (0.01 to 0.1%). The chain uses TRBV4-2 and TRBJ2-7; 10 nucleotides align to TRBD1. Germline V gives CDR1 LGHNA, CDR2 YNFKEQ. This CDR3 is 16 amino acids long. Unmatched junction bases numbered 11, after V lost 4 bases and J lost 5 bases. The chain's CDR3 is CASSLGTGTGAHEQYF. CDR3 nucleotide sequence: TGTGCCAGCAGCCTTGGGACCGGGACAGGGGCGCACGAGCAGTACTTC.

The rearrangement uses TRBV28 and TRBJ1-1; 11 nucleotides line up with TRBD1. This CDR3 contains 13 residues. The germline CDR1 and CDR2 sequences are MDHEN and SYDVKM. The V and J ends lost 5 bases and 7 bases, in that order; junction bases with no gene match: 3. The CDR3 spells CASSVGTGGEAFF. Here the CDR3 DNA reads TGTGCCAGCAGTGTCGGGACAGGGGGTGAAGCTTTCTTT. Together with reference TRBV28 and TRBJ1-1, the CDR3 gives the full variable domain: DVKVTQSSRYLVKRTGEKVFLECVQDMDHENMFWYRQDPGLGLRLIYFSYDVKMKEKGDIPEGYSVSREKKERFSLILESASTNQTSMYLCASSVGTGGEAFFGQGTRLTVV.

The CDR3, as DNA: TGCGCCAGCAGCTTGGCCGAGAACTACTACTACAATGAGCAGTTCTTC. It encodes CASSLAENYYYNEQFF. This chain links TRBV5-1 with TRBJ2-1; D gene unclear. Trimming took off 0 bases at V and 3 bases at J, with 13 bases between the two ends. CDR1 and CDR2 (germline): SGHRS, YFSETQ. The CDR3 is 16 residues long.

This clone was seen just once. The chain is built from TRBV27 and TRBJ2-3, with D maybe TRBD1 (5 bases). V was shortened by 2 bases and J by 4 bases, with 7 bases between the two germline ends. This CDR3 has 13 residues. Germline values: CDR1 MNHEY, CDR2 SMNVEV (reference sequence). The CDR3 sequence: CASSLQGPDTQYF. The CDR3 bases are TGTGCCAGCAGTTTACAGGGTCCAGATACGCAGTATTTT.

CDR3 region: CASSLVTGTNEKLFF. The CDR3 bases are TGTGCCAGCAGCTTGGTAACAGGGACTAATGAAAAACTGTTTTTT. V usage is TRBV5-6 and J usage is TRBJ1-4; possible D gene TRBD1, 6 bases. Germline V gene lookup returns CDR1 SGHDT and CDR2 YYEEEE. The CDR3 covers 15 residues. Trimming removed 0 bases at V and 2 bases at J, with 8 bases between. Together with reference TRBV5-6 and TRBJ1-4, the CDR3 gives the full variable domain: DAGVTQSPTHLIKTRGQQVTLRCSPKSGHDTVSWYQQALGQGPQFIFQYYEEEERQRGNFPDRFSGHQFPNYSSELNVNALLLGDSALYLCASSLVTGTNEKLFFGSGTQLSVL.

The rearrangement joins TRBV28 to TRBJ2-4; D uncertain. The CDR3 sequence is 14 residues long. Germline loops: CDR1 MDHEN, CDR2 SYDVKM. Deletions cut 6 bases from V and 3 bases from J, with 12 bases between. Here the CDR3 reads CASSPRADKNIQYF. CDR3 sequence (DNA): TGTGCCAGCAGCCCTAGGGCAGACAAAAACATTCAGTACTTC.

The rearrangement joins TRBV9 to TRBJ1-2, with 7 positions matching TRBD1. Germline assignment: CDR1 SGDLS and CDR2 YYNGEE. Trimming cost V 0 bases and J 2 bases; bases outside gene matches: 7. This CDR3 has 16 amino acids. DNA for the CDR3: TGTGCCAGCAGCGTAGCTAAGCGGGGACAGAACTATGGCTACACCTTC. Protein product: CASSVAKRGQNYGYTF.